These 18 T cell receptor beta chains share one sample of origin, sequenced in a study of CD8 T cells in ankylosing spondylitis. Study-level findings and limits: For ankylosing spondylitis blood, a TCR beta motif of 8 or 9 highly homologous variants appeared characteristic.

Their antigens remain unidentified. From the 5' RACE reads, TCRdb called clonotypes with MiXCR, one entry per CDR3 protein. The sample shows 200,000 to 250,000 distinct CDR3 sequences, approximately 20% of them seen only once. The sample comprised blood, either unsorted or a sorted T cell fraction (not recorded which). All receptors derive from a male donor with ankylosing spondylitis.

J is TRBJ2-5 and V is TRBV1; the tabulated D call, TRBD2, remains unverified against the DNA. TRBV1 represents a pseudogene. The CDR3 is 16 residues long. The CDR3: CTSSQAIAGGEETQYF. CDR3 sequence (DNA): TGCACCAGCAGCCAAGCGATAGCGGGGGGAGAAGAGACCCAGTACTTC.

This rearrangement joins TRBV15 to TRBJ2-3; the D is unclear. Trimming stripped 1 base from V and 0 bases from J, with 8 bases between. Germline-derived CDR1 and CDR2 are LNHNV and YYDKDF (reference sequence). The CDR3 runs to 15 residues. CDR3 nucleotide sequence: TGTGCCACCAGCAGAGGGCTAGGTAGCACAGATACGCAGTATTTT. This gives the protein CATSRGLGSTDTQYF.

CDR3 residues: CSASSRNSYEQYF. CDR3 sequence (DNA): TGCAGTGCTAGTAGTAGAAACTCCTACGAGCAGTACTTC. V and J are TRBV20-1 and TRBJ2-7; no clear D gene. V lost 3 bases and J lost 0, with 9 bases in between. The CDR3 has 13 residues. Looked up from germline, CDR1 is DFQATT and CDR2 is SNEGSKA (reference sequence).

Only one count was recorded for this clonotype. The CDR3 protein is CASSYQGTGGQYF. Here the CDR3 DNA reads TGTGCCAGCAGTTACCAAGGGACAGGGGGGCAGTACTTC. The chain joins TRBV6-5 to TRBJ2-7, with 11 bases lining up with TRBD1. This CDR3 region has 13 residues. Trimming at V came to 2 bases and at J to 9 bases, leaving 3 bases not matched to a gene. The germline V gene has CDR1 MNHEY and CDR2 SVGAGI.

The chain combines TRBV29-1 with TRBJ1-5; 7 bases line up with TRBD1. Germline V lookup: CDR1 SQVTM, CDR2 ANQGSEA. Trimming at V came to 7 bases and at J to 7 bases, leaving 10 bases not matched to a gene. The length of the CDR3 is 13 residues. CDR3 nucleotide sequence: TGCAGCGCCTGTGCAGGGGGGGGGCAGCCCCAGCATTTT. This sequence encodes CSACAGGGQPQHF.

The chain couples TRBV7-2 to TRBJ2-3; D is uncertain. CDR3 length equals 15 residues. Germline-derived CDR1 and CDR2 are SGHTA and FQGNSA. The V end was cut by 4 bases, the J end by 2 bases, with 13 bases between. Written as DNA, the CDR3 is TGTGCCAGCAGCTCCGGGCCCCTCACCACAGATACGCAGTATTTT. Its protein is CASSSGPLTTDTQYF.

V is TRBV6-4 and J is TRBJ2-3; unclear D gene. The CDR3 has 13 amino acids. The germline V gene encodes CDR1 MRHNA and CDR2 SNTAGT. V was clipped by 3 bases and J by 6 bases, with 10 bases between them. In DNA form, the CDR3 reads TGTGCCAGCAGTGAGGCTAGTTCCGATACGCAGTATTTT. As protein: CASSEASSDTQYF.

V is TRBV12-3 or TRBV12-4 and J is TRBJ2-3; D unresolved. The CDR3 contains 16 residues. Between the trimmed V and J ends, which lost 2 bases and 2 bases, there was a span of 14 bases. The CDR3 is CASSLFWGSHTDTQYF. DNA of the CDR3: TGTGCCAGCAGTTTATTTTGGGGTAGCCACACAGATACGCAGTATTTT.

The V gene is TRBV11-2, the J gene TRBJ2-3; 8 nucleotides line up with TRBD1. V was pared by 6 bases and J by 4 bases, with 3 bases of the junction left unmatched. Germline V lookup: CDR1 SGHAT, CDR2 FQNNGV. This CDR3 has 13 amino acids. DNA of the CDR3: TGTGCCAGCAGAGACAGGGGCGCAGATACGCAGTATTTT. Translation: CASRDRGADTQYF.

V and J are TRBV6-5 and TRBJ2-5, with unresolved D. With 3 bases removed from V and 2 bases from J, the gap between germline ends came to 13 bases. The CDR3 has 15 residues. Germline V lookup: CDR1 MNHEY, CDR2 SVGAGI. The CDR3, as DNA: TGTGCCAGCAGTTATGGCGGCGGTTCTCAAGAGACCCAGTACTTC. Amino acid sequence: CASSYGGGSQETQYF.

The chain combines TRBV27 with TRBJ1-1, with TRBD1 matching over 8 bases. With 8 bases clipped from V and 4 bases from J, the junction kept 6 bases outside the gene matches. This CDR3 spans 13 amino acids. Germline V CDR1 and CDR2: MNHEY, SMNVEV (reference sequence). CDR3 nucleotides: TGTGCCAGCCGTCTACAGGGGGTCACTGAAGCTTTCTTT. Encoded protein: CASRLQGVTEAFF.

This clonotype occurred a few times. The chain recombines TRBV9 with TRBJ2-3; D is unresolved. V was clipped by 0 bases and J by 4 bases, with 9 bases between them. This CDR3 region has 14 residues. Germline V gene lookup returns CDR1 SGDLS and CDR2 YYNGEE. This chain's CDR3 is CASSVAALADTQYF. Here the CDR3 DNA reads TGTGCCAGCAGCGTAGCGGCGTTAGCAGATACGCAGTATTTT. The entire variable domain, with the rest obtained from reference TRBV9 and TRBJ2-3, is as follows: DSGVTQTPKHLITATGQRVTLRCSPRSGDLSVYWYQQSLDQGLQFLIQYYNGEERAKGNILERFSAQQFPDLHSELNLSSLELGDSALYFCASSVAALADTQYFGPGTRLTVL.

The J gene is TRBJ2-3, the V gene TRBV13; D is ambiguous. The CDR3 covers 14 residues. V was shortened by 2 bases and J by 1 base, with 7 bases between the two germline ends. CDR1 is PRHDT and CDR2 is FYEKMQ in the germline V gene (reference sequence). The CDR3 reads CASSLYYGTDTQYF. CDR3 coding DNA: TGTGCCAGCAGCTTATACTACGGCACAGATACGCAGTATTTT.

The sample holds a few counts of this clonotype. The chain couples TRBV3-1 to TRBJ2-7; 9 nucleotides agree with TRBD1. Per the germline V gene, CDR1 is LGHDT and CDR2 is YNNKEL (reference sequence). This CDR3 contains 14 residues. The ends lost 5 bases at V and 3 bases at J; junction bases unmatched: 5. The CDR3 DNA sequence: TGTGCCAGCAGCGAAGGACAGGGGCACTACGAGCAGTACTTC. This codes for CASSEGQGHYEQYF.

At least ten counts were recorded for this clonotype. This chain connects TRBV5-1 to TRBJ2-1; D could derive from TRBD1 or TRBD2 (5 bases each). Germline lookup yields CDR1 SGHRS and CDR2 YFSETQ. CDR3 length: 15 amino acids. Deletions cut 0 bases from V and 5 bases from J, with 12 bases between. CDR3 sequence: CASSLVVGEHNEQFF. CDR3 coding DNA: TGCGCCAGCAGCTTGGTGGTGGGGGAGCACAATGAGCAGTTCTTC.

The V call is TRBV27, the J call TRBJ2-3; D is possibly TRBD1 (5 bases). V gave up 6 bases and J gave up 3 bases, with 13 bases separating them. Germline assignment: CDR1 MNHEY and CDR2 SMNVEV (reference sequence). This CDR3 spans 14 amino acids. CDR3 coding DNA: TGTGCCAGCAGGGGGCTAGGGGCGACAGATACGCAGTATTTT. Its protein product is CASRGLGATDTQYF.

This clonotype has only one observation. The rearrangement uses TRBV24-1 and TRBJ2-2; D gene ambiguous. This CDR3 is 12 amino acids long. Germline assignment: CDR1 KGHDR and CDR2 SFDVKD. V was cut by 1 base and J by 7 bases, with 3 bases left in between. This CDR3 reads CATSDFGGELFF. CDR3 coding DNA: TGTGCCACCAGTGATTTCGGCGGGGAGCTGTTTTTT.

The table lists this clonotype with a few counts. CDR3 in amino acids: CASKGSSHTDTQYF. The CDR3 DNA sequence: TGTGCCAGCAAGGGGTCGAGTCACACAGATACGCAGTATTTT. The chain employs TRBV11-2 and TRBJ2-3, with D possibly matching TRBD1 (5 bases). The germline CDR1 and CDR2 sequences are SGHAT and FQNNGV. The CDR3 runs 14 residues. Trimming left V 7 bases short and J 2 bases short, with 13 bases between.